The TCR beta chain under discussion was sequenced for a study of cytomegalovirus exposure and HLA in healthy donors. The PCR made use of 60 Vbeta and 13 Jbeta primers. Clones were sequenced by immunoSEQ multiplex PCR, and TCRdb holds only the in-frame ones, with some missing. This sample has roughly 200,000 clones, with roughly 73% found just once. The germline V gene encodes CDR1 LGHNA and CDR2 YNFKEQ. CDR3 length: 17 residues. The germline V and J ends were trimmed by 3 bases and 0 bases, with 15 bases remaining between them. This TCR was sampled from a woman aged 30 to 39 in good health and CMV-seropositive. J is TRBJ1-3 and V is TRBV4-2, with D tentatively TRBD1 (6 bases). Sequenced material: PBMCs. The CDR3 nucleotides read TGTGCCAGCAGCCAGGAAGACAGGTTCAGCTCTGGAAACACCATATATTTT. Its protein is CASSQEDRFSSGNTIYF.